The present T cell receptor (beta chain) was sequenced within a study of shared T cell receptors in the human thymus. The table came from immunoSEQ multiplex PCR; TCRdb's copy has only in-frame clones and leaves some out. The profile shows some 640,000 clones, 80% to 90% of them singletons. The CDR3 totals 13 residues. V lost 8 bases to trimming and J lost 1 base, with 14 bases between them. The germline gives CDR1 SQVTM, CDR2 ANQGSEA. The same data also went into a second study, on human thymus T cells. That study adds: There appeared to be biased usage of V and J genes in thymic and blood repertoires.

The chain carries TRBV29-1 and TRBJ1-1; D is unresolved. The sequenced material came from thymocytes. This clonotype was obtained from a boy under two years old with a congenital heart defect. This chain's CDR3 is CSTDRPENTEAFF. The DNA of the CDR3 is TGCAGCACAGATAGGCCAGAGAACACTGAAGCTTTCTTT.